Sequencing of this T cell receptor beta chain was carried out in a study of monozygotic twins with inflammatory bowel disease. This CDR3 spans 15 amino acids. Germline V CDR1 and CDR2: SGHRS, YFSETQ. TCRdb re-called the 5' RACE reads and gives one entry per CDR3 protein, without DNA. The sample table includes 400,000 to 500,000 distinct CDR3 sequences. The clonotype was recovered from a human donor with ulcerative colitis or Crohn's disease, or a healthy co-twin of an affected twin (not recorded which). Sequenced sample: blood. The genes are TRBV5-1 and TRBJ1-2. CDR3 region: CASSLVWEGRYGYTF. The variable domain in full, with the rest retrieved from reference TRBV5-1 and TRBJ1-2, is KAGVTQTPRYLIKTRGQQVTLSCSPISGHRSVSWYQQTPGQGLQFLFEYFSETQRNKGNFPGRFSGRQFSNSRSEMNVSTLELGDSALYLCASSLVWEGRYGYTFGSGTRLTVV.